This TCR beta chain appears in the sequencing data of a study of molecular identifiers for immune sequencing clone quantification. TCRdb reanalysed the PCR reads using MiXCR and keeps one entry per CDR3 protein. In the table there are about 640,000 distinct CDR3 sequences, 20% of which are singletons. The germline V and J ends were trimmed by 5 bases and 6 bases, with 14 bases remaining between them. The CDR3 has 14 residues. This clonotype was seen ten or more times. Sequencing was performed on naive CD8+ T cells from blood, with Jurkat cell RNA spiked in. Subset of the sample: FACS-sorted CD8+CD4-CCR7+CD45RA+ naive T cells. The V and J genes are TRBV12-3 or TRBV12-4 and TRBJ2-1, with D perhaps matching TRBD1 (7 bases). This receptor was taken from a human donor in good health. Some libraries in this study had Jurkat cell RNA spiked in. CDR3 protein: CASSPRQGGNEQFF. The CDR3 DNA follows: TGTGCCAGCAGTCCCAGACAGGGAGGCAATGAGCAGTTCTTC.